This T cell receptor beta chain appears in the sequencing data of a study of low-dose radiotherapy and immunotherapy resistance in tumors. For the study at large: The drug cyclophosphamide was given into a vein at 200 mg/m2 every two weeks, one day before radiation and immunotherapy.

The CDR3 has 15 amino acids. Germline V lookup: CDR1 MGHRA, CDR2 YSYEKL. V shed 4 bases and J 4 bases; nucleotides not matched to a gene: 8. Covering alpha and beta chains, TRAV- and TRBV-specific primers were used for the first-strand cDNA. The authors ran 15 to 20 PCR cycles to amplify TCRs with a constant-region primer and V-primer adapter. It was by in vitro transcription that isolated mRNA was amplified. Each CDR3 protein gets one entry after TCRdb re-called the reads with MiXCR. This table holds under 95,000 distinct CDR3 sequences, roughly 19% found once. In its sample, this clonotype was seen many times. Noted time point: before trial treatment.

The receptor's source is a male donor with prostate cancer. The chain recombines TRBV4-1 with TRBJ2-3; TRBD1 matches 7 bases. Here the sequenced sample was PBMCs, taken before treatment. The CDR3 sequence is CASSLSLTGSDTQYF. In nucleotides, the CDR3 is TGCGCCAGCAGCCTAAGTTTGACAGGGTCAGATACGCAGTATTTT.